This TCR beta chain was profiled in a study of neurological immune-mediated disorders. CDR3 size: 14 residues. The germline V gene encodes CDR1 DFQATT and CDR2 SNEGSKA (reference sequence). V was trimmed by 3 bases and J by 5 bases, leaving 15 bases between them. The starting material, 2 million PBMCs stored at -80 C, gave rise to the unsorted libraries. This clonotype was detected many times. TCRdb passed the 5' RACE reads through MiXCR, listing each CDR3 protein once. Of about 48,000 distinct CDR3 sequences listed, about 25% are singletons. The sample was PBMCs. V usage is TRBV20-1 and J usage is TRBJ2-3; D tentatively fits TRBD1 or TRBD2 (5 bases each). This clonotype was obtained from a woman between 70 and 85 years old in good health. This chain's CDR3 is CSARGTPAGDTQYF. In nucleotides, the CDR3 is TGCAGTGCTAGGGGGACCCCGGCTGGAGATACGCAGTATTTT.